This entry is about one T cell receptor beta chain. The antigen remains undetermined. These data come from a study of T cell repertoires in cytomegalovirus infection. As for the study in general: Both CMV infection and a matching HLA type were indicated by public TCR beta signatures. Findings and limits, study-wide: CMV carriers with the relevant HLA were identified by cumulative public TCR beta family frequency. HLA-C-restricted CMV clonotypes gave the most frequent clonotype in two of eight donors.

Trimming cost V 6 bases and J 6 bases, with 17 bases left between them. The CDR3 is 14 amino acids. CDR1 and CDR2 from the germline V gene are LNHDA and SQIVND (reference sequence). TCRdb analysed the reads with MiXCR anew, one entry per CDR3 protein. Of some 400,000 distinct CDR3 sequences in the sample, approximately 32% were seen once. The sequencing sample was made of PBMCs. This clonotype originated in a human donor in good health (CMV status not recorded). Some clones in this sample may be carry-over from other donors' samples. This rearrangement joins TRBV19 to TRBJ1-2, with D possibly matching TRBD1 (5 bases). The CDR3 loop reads CASRPAGTPDGYTF. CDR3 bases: TGTGCCAGTAGACCTGCCGGGACTCCCGATGGCTACACCTTC.